The 21 T cell receptor beta chains presented below share a single source sample, sequenced in a study of STAT3 mutations in large granular lymphocyte leukemia. Points from the study as a whole: Every T-LGLL patient had at least one immunodominant TCRbeta clonotype.

The protocol was immunoSEQ multiplex PCR, while the TCRdb copy is restricted to in-frame clones and leaves out a portion. The sample has over 9,000 clones; 85% to 90% are singletons. For these TCRs, the target antigens are not known. Sequenced input: peripheral blood mononuclear cells. The receptors shown here come from a man older than 75 with T-cell large granular lymphocyte leukemia. Some clones in this sample may be carry-over from other donors' samples.

The chain has TRBV4-3 and TRBJ1-3, with 8 positions matching TRBD1. The CDR3 is 17 amino acids. The germline CDR1 and CDR2 sequences are LGHNA and YSLEER. Trimming at V came to 0 bases and at J to 4 bases, leaving 8 bases not matched to a gene. As DNA, the CDR3 is TGCGCCAGCAGCCAAGATGCCACGACAGGGGCGGGAAACACCATATATTTT. It yields the protein CASSQDATTGAGNTIYF.

V is TRBV5-1 and J is TRBJ2-3; 8 nucleotides align to TRBD1. The J segment lost 3 bases and the V segment lost 2 bases, leaving 5 bases of the junction unmatched. Per germline, CDR1 SGHRS and CDR2 YFSETQ. CDR3 size: 15 residues. CDR3 in amino acids: CASSFSGGRTDTQYF. The CDR3 bases are TGCGCCAGCAGCTTCTCAGGGGGCCGAACAGATACGCAGTATTTT.

V usage is TRBV7-8 and J usage is TRBJ2-5; 16 bases agree with TRBD2. V was pared by 1 base and J by 2 bases, with 4 bases of the junction left unmatched. The germline V gene has CDR1 SGHVS and CDR2 FQNEAQ. The CDR3 loop spans 18 amino acids. CDR3 in amino acids: CASSLGGTSGGAQETQYF. In nucleotides, the CDR3 is TGTGCCAGCAGCTTAGGTGGGACTAGCGGGGGGGCTCAAGAGACCCAGTACTTC.

This chain uses TRBV14 with TRBJ2-1; a possible D gene is TRBD2 (6 bases). The germline CDR1 and CDR2 sequences are SGHDN and FVKESK. V lost 5 bases and J lost 8, with 13 bases in between. This CDR3 has 13 residues. CDR3 nucleotides: TGTGCCAGCAGCTGGGACTTAGCGGATGAGCAGTTCTTC. It codes for CASSWDLADEQFF.

The CDR3 loop is CANFAGPSDDEQYF. The CDR3 nucleotides read TGTGCCAACTTTGCCGGGCCATCCGACGACGAGCAGTACTTC. This chain links TRBV2 with TRBJ2-7; D gene uncertain. CDR1 is SNHLY and CDR2 is FYNNEI in the germline V gene. V shed 10 bases and J shed 5 bases, with 21 bases lying between them. The CDR3 sequence is 14 residues long.

V gene TRBV7-2 combines with J gene TRBJ2-7, with unresolved D. Germline lookup yields CDR1 SGHTA and CDR2 FQGNSA. The CDR3 contains 14 residues. Between the trimmed V and J ends, which lost 1 base and 0 bases, there was a span of 7 bases. The CDR3 is CASSLDGSSYEQYF. The DNA of the CDR3 is TGTGCCAGCAGCTTAGATGGTAGCTCCTACGAGCAGTACTTC.

This rearrangement joins TRBV13 to TRBJ1-1; D perhaps matches TRBD1 (5 bases). V dropped 5 bases and J dropped 1 base, with 20 bases sitting between them. The CDR3 is made up of 17 amino acids. The germline V gene has CDR1 PRHDT and CDR2 FYEKMQ (reference sequence). The CDR3 bases are TGTGCCAGCAGCCTTCGCCACCGACGGCAGGGGAACACTGAAGCTTTCTTT. This sequence encodes CASSLRHRRQGNTEAFF.

The V and J genes are TRBV11-2 and TRBJ2-7; 8 bases agree with TRBD1. Germline loops: CDR1 SGHAT, CDR2 FQNNGV. The trim removed 3 bases at V and 2 bases at J, leaving 6 bases unmatched. This CDR3 contains 15 residues. The CDR3 nucleotides read TGTGCCAGCAGCTTCGGAGGGACAGGAGCCTACGAGCAGTACTTC. This gives the protein CASSFGGTGAYEQYF.

In this sample, this clone turned up once. This sequence joins TRBV30 and TRBJ2-7, with 9 bases fitting TRBD2. Per the germline V gene, CDR1 is GTSNPN and CDR2 is SVGIG (reference sequence). The CDR3 spans 13 residues. The trim removed 1 base at V and 2 bases at J, leaving 0 bases unmatched. The CDR3 sequence: CAWSGLAAYEQYF. As DNA, the CDR3 is TGTGCCTGGAGTGGACTAGCGGCCTACGAGCAGTACTTC.

The J gene is TRBJ2-7, the V gene TRBV4-3, with 10 nucleotides matching TRBD1. The length of the CDR3 is 14 residues. V lost 4 bases, J lost 4 bases, and 4 bases stayed unmatched. CDR1 and CDR2 from the germline V gene are LGHNA and YSLEER. Here the CDR3 reads CASSRRQGAYEQYF. The CDR3 bases are TGCGCCAGCAGCCGACGACAGGGGGCTTACGAGCAGTACTTC.

The chain employs TRBV18 and TRBJ2-1; D remains ambiguous. This CDR3 is 14 amino acids long. CDR1 is KGHSH and CDR2 is LQKENI in the germline V gene. V gave up 1 base and J gave up 6 bases, with 10 bases separating them. CDR3 loop: CASSPLVGGNEQFF. The CDR3 bases are TGTGCCAGCTCACCACTGGTGGGTGGCAATGAGCAGTTCTTC.

The V and J genes are TRBV7-2 and TRBJ2-5; no firm D call. The CDR3 spans 14 residues. Germline CDR1 reads SGHTA; CDR2 reads FQGNSA. Trimming removed 4 bases from V and 4 bases from J, with 13 bases in between. The CDR3 spells CASSYQTKGETQYF. The DNA of the CDR3 is TGTGCCAGCAGCTATCAAACTAAGGGAGAGACCCAGTACTTC.

This chain joins TRBV30 and TRBJ1-5; no clear D. CDR3 length: 16 amino acids. The germline V and J ends were trimmed by 3 bases and 0 bases, with 15 bases remaining between them. Per germline, CDR1 GTSNPN and CDR2 SVGIG (reference sequence). DNA of the CDR3: TGTGCCTGGAGCGCCCTATCCGGGGTTAGCAATCAGCCCCAGCATTTT. The encoded protein is CAWSALSGVSNQPQHF.

This clone was seen only a few times. Since the CDR3 does not end with the conserved phenylalanine or tryptophan, this likely comes from a read error. Because the CDR3's place on the DNA is in doubt, the DNA is left out and the CDR3 is given as listed by TCRdb. The chain couples TRBV5-1 to TRBJ1-5; the table's D call, TRBD1, was not checked against the DNA. Germline V CDR1 and CDR2: SGHRS, YFSETQ. The CDR3 region is 8 residues in length, termini included. The CDR3 protein is CASSRQGL.

V is TRBV30 and J is TRBJ2-3; TRBD2 aligns across 11 bases. With 2 bases clipped from V and 6 bases from J, the junction kept 10 bases outside the gene matches. CDR1 is GTSNPN and CDR2 is SVGIG in the germline V gene (reference sequence). The CDR3 extends over 16 amino acids. CDR3 residues: CAWSWGSGGAWDTQYF. CDR3 sequence (DNA): TGTGCCTGGAGTTGGGGTAGCGGGGGGGCCTGGGATACGCAGTATTTT.

V usage is TRBV14 and J usage is TRBJ1-2; D may be TRBD1 (5 bases). V was cut by 4 bases and J by 13 bases, with 25 bases left in between. The germline gives CDR1 SGHDN, CDR2 FVKESK. This CDR3 has 15 amino acids. The CDR3 DNA reads TGTGCCAGCAGCCTACGGACGGGGCAGACTCCTATCGTCACCTTC. Its translation is CASSLRTGQTPIVTF.

The chain has TRBV5-1 and TRBJ1-1; 10 bases match TRBD1. CDR1 is SGHRS and CDR2 is YFSETQ in the germline V gene. This CDR3 is built from 16 residues. The junction had 9 bases not matched to a gene; V was cut back by 3 bases and J by 4 bases. CDR3 region: CASSSQTGGLVTEAFF. CDR3 nucleotides: TGCGCCAGCAGCTCTCAGACAGGGGGCTTGGTCACTGAAGCTTTCTTT.

This clone was recorded only once. The J gene is TRBJ1-4, the V gene TRBV5-4, with 7 bases matching TRBD1. The germline CDR1 and CDR2 sequences are SGHNT and YYREEE (reference sequence). This CDR3 has 13 amino acids. Trimming cost V 4 bases and J 6 bases; bases outside gene matches: 3. The CDR3 coding sequence is TGTGCCAGCAGCGCCGGACAGGATGAAAAACTGTTTTTT. Amino acid sequence: CASSAGQDEKLFF. Full variable domain (outside the CDR3, taken from reference TRBV5-4 and TRBJ1-4): ETGVTQSPTHLIKTRGQQVTLRCSSQSGHNTVSWYQQALGQGPQFIFQYYREEENGRGNFPPRFSGLQFPNYSSELNVNALELDDSALYLCASSAGQDEKLFFGSGTQLSVL.

The V gene is TRBV6-5, the J gene TRBJ2-7; 9 bases fit TRBD1. This CDR3 is 14 amino acids long. Trimming took 6 bases from V and 7 from J; bases not matched to a gene: 10. Germline values: CDR1 MNHEY, CDR2 SVGAGI. CDR3 protein: CASRSGTGKREQYF. Written as DNA, the CDR3 is TGTGCCAGCAGGAGCGGGACAGGGAAAAGAGAGCAGTACTTC.

The gene calls are TRBV7-2 and TRBJ2-7; perhaps TRBD2 as D (7 bases). The CDR3 loop spans 16 amino acids. V was trimmed by 1 base and J by 3 bases, leaving 16 bases between them. Germline V gene lookup returns CDR1 SGHTA and CDR2 FQGNSA. CDR3 amino acids: CASSLDLGGAGYEQYF. Here the CDR3 DNA reads TGTGCCAGCAGCTTAGATTTGGGGGGGGCTGGCTACGAGCAGTACTTC. Filled out from reference TRBV7-2 and TRBJ2-7, the complete variable domain reads GAGVSQSPSNKVTEKGKDVELRCDPISGHTALYWYRQSLGQGLEFLIYFQGNSAPDKSGLPSDRFSAERTGGSVSTLTIQRTQQEDSAVYLCASSLDLGGAGYEQYFGPGTRLTVT.

The rearrangement links TRBV5-1 to TRBJ2-5; tentatively, D is TRBD1 (6 bases). The germline CDR1 and CDR2 sequences are SGHRS and YFSETQ. This CDR3 has 15 residues. The germline V and J ends were trimmed by 2 bases and 5 bases, with 16 bases remaining between them. The CDR3 DNA sequence: TGCGCCAGCAGCTTTAACCCTGGGGGCATGGAGACCCAGTACTTC. This translates into CASSFNPGGMETQYF.